These 27 T cell receptor beta chains were all obtained from the same sample, sequenced in a study of spatial heterogeneity in lung cancer. The sample's time point: blood at routine non-recurrence follow-up after resection. Whole RNA from tumor, nontumor lung or frozen PBMC was sequenced unsorted. MiXCR, run by TCRdb on the 5' RACE reads, gives a single entry per CDR3 protein. Among some 110,000 distinct CDR3 sequences listed, 12% were seen once. The input for sequencing was PBMCs, taken at follow-up. These receptors all stem from a male donor with early-stage non-small cell lung cancer.

A few counts support this clonotype. The V gene is TRBV20-1, the J gene TRBJ1-5; D uncertain. V lost 2 bases to trimming and J lost 0 bases, with 8 bases between them. CDR3 length equals 14 residues. CDR1 DFQATT and CDR2 SNEGSKA come from the germline V gene (reference sequence). For the CDR3, the DNA is TGCAGTGCTAGAATCTCCCATAGCAATCAGCCCCAGCATTTT. This codes for CSARISHSNQPQHF.

This clonotype was seen ten or more times. The chain is built from TRBV4-1 and TRBJ1-4; no clear D gene. Germline V gives CDR1 MGHRA, CDR2 YSYEKL. The V end was cut by 4 bases, the J end by 5 bases, with 17 bases between. CDR3 size: 16 residues. The CDR3 sequence is CASSREGLTGNEKLFF. CDR3 nucleotides: TGCGCCAGCAGCCGCGAGGGTCTTACGGGCAATGAAAAACTGTTTTTT.

The chain uses TRBV24-1 and TRBJ2-5, with 9 bases that match TRBD2. The length of the CDR3 is 14 residues. The J segment lost 5 bases and the V segment lost 4 bases, leaving 4 bases of the junction unmatched. The germline V gene has CDR1 KGHDR and CDR2 SFDVKD. The CDR3 protein is CATSDRTSAETQYF. DNA of the CDR3: TGTGCCACCAGTGACCGGACTAGCGCCGAGACCCAGTACTTC.

In its sample, this clonotype was seen many times. J is TRBJ1-5 and V is TRBV12-3 or TRBV12-4; possibly TRBD1 for D (5 bases). Trimming stripped 2 bases from V and 7 bases from J, with 9 bases between. The length of the CDR3 is 13 residues. CDR3 nucleotides: TGTGCCAGCAGTTTATCCCCAGGGCAGCCCCAGCATTTT. Protein sequence: CASSLSPGQPQHF.

The sample holds a few counts of this clonotype. The rearrangement uses TRBV20-1 and TRBJ1-5, with D perhaps matching TRBD1 (5 bases). Trimming stripped 1 base from V and 7 bases from J, with 14 bases between. The CDR3 runs to 14 residues. Germline V lookup: CDR1 DFQATT, CDR2 SNEGSKA (reference sequence). CDR3 loop: CSARGSRGPQPQHF. In DNA, the CDR3 is TGCAGTGCTAGAGGTTCGAGGGGACCCCAGCCCCAGCATTTT.

This clonotype was counted ten times or more. The chain employs TRBV5-1 and TRBJ2-5; 7 bases are a match to TRBD2. Germline-derived CDR1 and CDR2 are SGHRS and YFSETQ. This CDR3 has 15 amino acids. V lost 5 bases and J lost 5; bases outside the gene matches: 12. CDR3 sequence (DNA): TGCGCCAGCAGAGTGGATATGACAGCGGGGGAGACCCAGTACTTC. It encodes CASRVDMTAGETQYF.

This chain joins TRBV5-1 and TRBJ1-6, with no clear D. CDR3 length equals 16 residues. CDR1 is SGHRS and CDR2 is YFSETQ in the germline V gene. V was cut by 4 bases and J by 6 bases, with 17 bases left in between. The CDR3 spells CASSGRSGRFNSPLHF. CDR3 coding DNA: TGCGCCAGCAGCGGGAGGTCGGGCAGATTTAATTCACCCCTCCACTTT.

This chain connects TRBV5-1 to TRBJ2-7; the D gene is possibly TRBD1 (5 bases). Trimming cost V 1 base and J 7 bases, with 18 bases left between them. CDR1 is SGHRS, CDR2 YFSETQ, per germline. The CDR3 extends over 15 amino acids. CDR3 sequence: CASSLTFGAVIEQYF. The CDR3 DNA follows: TGCGCCAGCAGCTTGACCTTTGGGGCCGTGATAGAGCAGTACTTC. The whole variable domain, filled in from reference TRBV5-1 and TRBJ2-7, reads KAGVTQTPRYLIKTRGQQVTLSCSPISGHRSVSWYQQTPGQGLQFLFEYFSETQRNKGNFPGRFSGRQFSNSRSEMNVSTLELGDSALYLCASSLTFGAVIEQYFGPGTRLTVT.

This clonotype appeared many times. The rearrangement joins TRBV7-2 to TRBJ1-5, with 7 bases lining up with TRBD1. J lost 9 bases, V lost 8 bases, and 16 bases had no gene match. Germline CDR1 and CDR2: SGHTA and FQGNSA. The CDR3 covers 15 residues. Here the CDR3 reads CASRRDREGHRPQHF. In DNA, the CDR3 is TGTGCCAGCCGTAGAGACAGGGAGGGCCATCGGCCCCAGCATTTT.

This clonotype was detected ten times or more. The chain employs TRBV6-2 or TRBV6-3 and TRBJ2-7; D is unclear. The CDR3 has 12 residues. V lost 6 bases and J 5 bases, leaving 11 bases between the germline ends. Germline V gene sequence: CDR1 MNHEY, CDR2 SVGEGT. CDR3 bases: TGTGCCAGCAGCCAGGCGACGAACGAGCAGTACTTC. Amino acid sequence: CASSQATNEQYF.

The chain combines TRBV27 with TRBJ2-5, with TRBD2 matching 12 bases. CDR1 is MNHEY, CDR2 SMNVEV, per germline (reference sequence). The CDR3 is 15 amino acids. Trimming removed 3 bases from V and 2 bases from J; junction bases left unmatched: 1. The CDR3 coding sequence is TGTGCCAGCAGTTTCGGGACTAGCGGGCAAGAGACCCAGTACTTC. As protein: CASSFGTSGQETQYF.

This clonotype has a handful of counts. The rearrangement uses TRBV9 and TRBJ1-5; 8 bases agree with TRBD1. Trimming at V came to 0 bases and at J to 1 base, leaving 0 bases not matched to a gene. This CDR3 has 15 residues. In germline, CDR1 is SGDLS, CDR2 YYNGEE. CDR3 sequence: CASSVGDRSNQPQHF. CDR3 DNA: TGTGCCAGCAGCGTAGGGGACAGGAGCAATCAGCCCCAGCATTTT. The full variable domain, in which reference TRBV9 and TRBJ1-5 provide the parts outside the CDR3, is DSGVTQTPKHLITATGQRVTLRCSPRSGDLSVYWYQQSLDQGLQFLIQYYNGEERAKGNILERFSAQQFPDLHSELNLSSLELGDSALYFCASSVGDRSNQPQHFGDGTRLSIL.

Many counts were recorded for this clonotype. The chain carries TRBV7-9 and TRBJ1-4; D ambiguous. V was pared by 6 bases and J by 2 bases, with 13 bases between. This CDR3 has 15 residues. CDR1 is SEHNR and CDR2 is FQNEAQ in the germline V gene (reference sequence). CDR3 region: CASSSHGNTNEKLFF. DNA of the CDR3: TGTGCCAGCAGTTCACACGGGAACACTAATGAAAAACTGTTTTTT.

There are a few counts of this clonotype. The rearrangement uses TRBV7-2 and TRBJ1-4, with no clear D. Trimming left V 1 base short and J 2 bases short, with 8 bases between. The CDR3 extends over 15 amino acids. Looked up from germline, CDR1 is SGHTA and CDR2 is FQGNSA. The DNA for the CDR3 is TGTGCCAGCAGCTTAGACCGGGTTACTAATGAAAAACTGTTTTTT. This gives the protein CASSLDRVTNEKLFF.

This clonotype occurred many times. The rearrangement links TRBV7-2 to TRBJ2-5; either TRBD1 or TRBD2 may supply D (6 bases each). The CDR3 consists of 15 residues. The germline CDR1 and CDR2 sequences are SGHTA and FQGNSA. V was clipped by 5 bases and J by 0 bases, with 13 bases between them. The CDR3 DNA reads TGTGCCAGCAGCCGTCCGGGGGCATACCAAGAGACCCAGTACTTC. Translated: CASSRPGAYQETQYF.

Many counts were recorded for this clonotype. The chain has TRBV6-2 or TRBV6-3 and TRBJ2-5; D remains ambiguous. Germline assignment: CDR1 MNHEY and CDR2 SVGEGT. CDR3 length: 12 residues. Trimming removed 2 bases at V and 5 bases at J, with 6 bases between. CDR3 sequence (DNA): TGTGCCAGCAGTTACACTGGTGAGACCCAGTACTTC. Protein sequence: CASSYTGETQYF.

This clonotype was counted at least ten times. The chain has TRBV27 and TRBJ2-3; 7 bases map to TRBD2. The CDR3 spans 15 residues. The germline gives CDR1 MNHEY, CDR2 SMNVEV (reference sequence). With V trimmed by 7 bases and J by 0 bases, 7 bases remained unmatched. The CDR3 protein is CASMPGGPSTDTQYF. Written as DNA, the CDR3 is TGTGCCAGCATGCCGGGGGGACCTAGCACAGATACGCAGTATTTT.

The chain joins TRBV12-3 or TRBV12-4 to TRBJ2-7; D is perhaps TRBD1 or TRBD2 (5 bases each). There are 13 residues in the CDR3. V lost 6 bases, J lost 4 bases, and 13 bases lay in between. Here the CDR3 DNA reads TGTGCCAGCAGGGGAAGGGACCGTTACGAGCAGTACTTC. The encoded protein is CASRGRDRYEQYF.

In this sample, this clonotype turned up a few times. V is TRBV10-3 and J is TRBJ2-3; D is undetermined. V lost 3 bases, J lost 7 bases, and 5 bases lay in between. This CDR3 contains 11 residues. Germline CDR1 ENHRY, CDR2 SYGVKD. This chain's CDR3 is CAISEGNTQYF. The CDR3 DNA reads TGTGCCATCAGTGAAGGGAATACGCAGTATTTT.

The chain couples TRBV13 to TRBJ1-3; a weak D match, TRBD1 (5 bases). V was cut by 8 bases and J by 2 bases, with 13 bases left in between. Per the germline V gene, CDR1 is PRHDT and CDR2 is FYEKMQ (reference sequence). The CDR3 covers 14 residues. The CDR3 sequence is CASEQAGAGNTIYF. In DNA form, the CDR3 reads TGTGCCAGCGAGCAAGCGGGGGCTGGAAACACCATATATTTT.

This chain links TRBV20-1 with TRBJ2-6; no clear D gene. The V end was cut by 6 bases, the J end by 2 bases, with 14 bases between. Germline CDR1 DFQATT, CDR2 SNEGSKA (reference sequence). The CDR3 totals 15 residues. The CDR3 protein is CSAPHRATGANVLTF. CDR3 DNA sequence: TGCAGTGCCCCCCATCGAGCTACTGGGGCCAACGTCCTGACTTTC.

This clonotype was seen at least ten times. This chain links TRBV27 with TRBJ1-6; tentative D call: TRBD1 (6 bases). Germline assignment: CDR1 MNHEY and CDR2 SMNVEV (reference sequence). V dropped 0 bases and J dropped 9 bases, with 15 bases sitting between them. The CDR3 is 16 residues long. CDR3 amino acids: CASSLSGQGIGSPLHF. The DNA for the CDR3 is TGTGCCAGCAGTTTATCGGGGCAGGGGATCGGTTCACCCCTCCACTTT.

This chain joins TRBV7-9 and TRBJ2-7; D gene unclear. CDR3 length: 12 residues. Germline V gene data show CDR1 as SEHNR and CDR2 as FQNEAQ (reference sequence). The V end was cut by 8 bases, the J end by 0 bases, with 8 bases between. CDR3: CASCDTSYEQYF. The CDR3 bases are TGTGCCAGCTGTGACACCTCCTACGAGCAGTACTTC.

This clonotype was observed a few times. The gene calls are TRBV5-1 and TRBJ1-1; D unclear. Per the germline V gene, CDR1 is SGHRS and CDR2 is YFSETQ. The length of the CDR3 is 15 residues. The V and J ends lost 5 bases and 1 base respectively, with 15 bases between them. CDR3 in amino acids: CASSPGSGRNTEAFF. DNA for the CDR3: TGCGCCAGCAGTCCGGGAAGCGGCCGGAACACTGAAGCTTTCTTT. The full variable domain, completed using reference TRBV5-1 and TRBJ1-1, is KAGVTQTPRYLIKTRGQQVTLSCSPISGHRSVSWYQQTPGQGLQFLFEYFSETQRNKGNFPGRFSGRQFSNSRSEMNVSTLELGDSALYLCASSPGSGRNTEAFFGQGTRLTVV.

This clonotype has only a few counts. The rearrangement links TRBV4-3 to TRBJ2-3, with D perhaps matching TRBD2 (5 bases). The CDR3 consists of 14 residues. Germline V gene sequence: CDR1 LGHNA, CDR2 YSLEER. The V gene lost 4 bases and the J gene lost 4 bases, with 12 bases spanning the gap. CDR3 bases: TGCGCCAGCAGCCGCCCGAAGGGAGCAGATACGCAGTATTTT. Residues: CASSRPKGADTQYF.

The genes are TRBV6-5 and TRBJ1-4; D gene uncertain. Germline V gene sequence: CDR1 MNHEY, CDR2 SVGAGI. This CDR3 contains 14 residues. Trimming stripped 6 bases from V and 0 bases from J, with 8 bases between. The CDR3 protein is CASSARPTNEKLFF. CDR3 sequence (DNA): TGTGCCAGCAGCGCGCGGCCAACTAATGAAAAACTGTTTTTT.

V and J are TRBV7-9 and TRBJ1-3; the D is unclear. The CDR3 loop spans 14 amino acids. Trimming pared 2 bases from V and 0 bases from J, leaving 5 bases between. The germline V gene encodes CDR1 SEHNR and CDR2 FQNEAQ (reference sequence). CDR3 amino acids: CASSLSFSGNTIYF. CDR3 bases: TGTGCCAGCAGCTTAAGTTTCTCTGGAAACACCATATATTTT.